The source of this T cell receptor (beta chain) is a study of neoadjuvant anti-PD-1 for oral cavity cancer. The time point here: after neoadjuvant nivolumab, at surgical resection. The length of the CDR3 is 17 residues. Germline CDR1 and CDR2: MRHNA and SNTAGT. V was pared by 0 bases and J by 5 bases, with 16 bases between. Libraries were prepared by immunoSEQ multiplex PCR; TCRdb keeps only in-frame clonotypes and omits some of them. The repertoire includes about 23,000 clones, 40% to 55% of them detected once, and less than 50% sits in the top ten. The receptor was derived from a person aged 35 to 85 with oral cavity squamous cell carcinoma. V gene TRBV6-4 combines with J gene TRBJ1-4, with D possibly TRBD1 on 5 matching bases. Sequencing was performed on tumor tissue, taken after nivolumab (anti-PD-1) treatment. In nucleotides, the CDR3 is TGTGCCAGCAGTGACTCGATGAAGGGGCAGACCAATGAAAAACTGTTTTTT. Encoded protein: CASSDSMKGQTNEKLFF.